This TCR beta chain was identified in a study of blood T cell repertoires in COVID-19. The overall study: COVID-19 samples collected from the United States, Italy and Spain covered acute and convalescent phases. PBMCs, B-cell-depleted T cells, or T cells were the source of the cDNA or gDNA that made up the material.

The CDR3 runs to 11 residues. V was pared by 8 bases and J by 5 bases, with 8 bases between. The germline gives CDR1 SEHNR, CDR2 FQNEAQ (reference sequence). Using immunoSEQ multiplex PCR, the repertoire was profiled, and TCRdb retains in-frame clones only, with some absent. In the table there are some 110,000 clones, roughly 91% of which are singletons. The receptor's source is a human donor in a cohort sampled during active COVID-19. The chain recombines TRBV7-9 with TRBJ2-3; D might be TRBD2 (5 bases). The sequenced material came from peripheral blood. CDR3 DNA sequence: TGTGCCAGCCTTCGGGGAGATACGCAGTATTTT. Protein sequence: CASLRGDTQYF.